This T cell receptor (beta chain) was identified during a study of T cell changes during pregnancy in multiple sclerosis. Germline CDR1 is SGHNT and CDR2 is YYREEE (reference sequence). The CDR3 consists of 16 residues. V lost 4 bases and J lost 3; bases outside the gene matches: 5. Method: immunoSEQ multiplex PCR; TCRdb's copy keeps in-frame clones and lacks some. Of 90,000 or so clones detected, about 92% appear once; the ten largest clones hold 1.5%. The J gene is TRBJ2-2, the V gene TRBV5-4; TRBD2 agrees at 11 bases. This TCR came from a female donor with multiple sclerosis, enrolled in a pregnancy study. The sequencing used peripheral blood, collected in the first trimester of pregnancy. The CDR3 region has the DNA TGTGCCAGCAGCCAAACGGGACTAGCGGACACCGGGGAGCTGTTTTTT. Translation: CASSQTGLADTGELFF. Filled out from reference TRBV5-4 and TRBJ2-2, the complete variable domain reads ETGVTQSPTHLIKTRGQQVTLRCSSQSGHNTVSWYQQALGQGPQFIFQYYREEENGRGNFPPRFSGLQFPNYSSELNVNALELDDSALYLCASSQTGLADTGELFFGEGSRLTVL.